One sample yielded the 26 T cell receptor beta chains listed below, sequenced in a study of blood T cell repertoires in COVID-19. Measured with immunoSEQ multiplex PCR; TCRdb has only the in-frame clones, and not every one. The table lists fewer than 200,000 clones, about 83% of them singletons. Sequenced input: peripheral blood. The receptor set was obtained from a woman aged 70-85 years who had recovered from COVID-19.

The chain links TRBV28 to TRBJ2-5, with D possibly being TRBD2 (5 bases). The CDR3 has 16 residues. Germline V gene lookup returns CDR1 MDHEN and CDR2 SYDVKM. V shed 5 bases and J shed 5 bases, with 21 bases lying between them. The CDR3 region has the DNA TGTGCCAGCAGTCCCTCCAGCGGAACCTGGCGGGAGACCCAGTACTTC. Amino acids: CASSPSSGTWRETQYF.

This clone was seen more than once but under ten times. The V gene is TRBV6-5, the J gene TRBJ2-7; TRBD2 is a possible D gene (6 bases). V was cut by 5 bases and J by 6 bases, with 17 bases left in between. This CDR3 region has 14 residues. Germline loops: CDR1 MNHEY, CDR2 SVGAGI. CDR3 nucleotides: TGTGCCAGCAGTACCTCAACGGGGACTGGCGAGCAGTACTTC. Protein product: CASSTSTGTGEQYF.

This clone was seen once. The chain couples TRBV7-3 to TRBJ2-1; TRBD2 aligns across 9 bases. Germline lookup yields CDR1 SGHTA and CDR2 FQGTGA. V shed 5 bases, J shed 6 bases, and the junction held 11 bases outside the gene matches. The CDR3 consists of 16 residues. This chain's CDR3 is CASSPHAGGWGNEQFF. The CDR3 DNA reads TGTGCCAGCAGCCCCCACGCGGGAGGGTGGGGCAATGAGCAGTTCTTC.

The chain joins TRBV25-1 to TRBJ1-2, with 7 nucleotides matching TRBD1. The V and J ends lost 6 bases and 6 bases, in that order; junction bases with no gene match: 7. Germline lookup yields CDR1 MGHDK and CDR2 SYGVNS. The CDR3 runs to 13 residues. CDR3 sequence: CASRAGGWNGYTF. In DNA form, the CDR3 reads TGTGCCAGCAGGGCAGGGGGTTGGAATGGCTACACCTTC.

The rearrangement joins TRBV28 to TRBJ1-5; 7 bases map to TRBD1. Germline CDR1 MDHEN, CDR2 SYDVKM. The CDR3 has 14 amino acids. The ends lost 10 bases at V and 6 bases at J; junction bases unmatched: 12. DNA of the CDR3: TGTGCCACCGTCGCCACAGGGGTGGGTCAGCCCCAGCATTTT. Amino acid sequence: CATVATGVGQPQHF.

The CDR3 reads CASSLVGAGETQYF. CDR3 DNA sequence: TGTGCCAGCAGTTTGGTGGGAGCGGGGGAGACCCAGTACTTC. The gene calls are TRBV28 and TRBJ2-5; 7 nucleotides line up with TRBD2. The CDR3 runs to 14 residues. The germline V gene has CDR1 MDHEN and CDR2 SYDVKM. V trimming: 3 bases; J trimming: 5 bases; junction bases outside the gene matches: 6.

This chain's CDR3 is CASSREGGNTIYF. The CDR3 DNA reads TGTGCCAGCAGCCGGGAGGGAGGAAACACCATATATTTT. The chain recombines TRBV6-1 with TRBJ1-3; no definite D call. CDR3 length: 13 amino acids. Germline V CDR1 and CDR2: MNHNS, SASEGT. Trimming stripped 6 bases from V and 4 bases from J, with 10 bases between.

The sample holds a few counts of this clone. The rearrangement links TRBV10-3 to TRBJ2-3; tentative D call: TRBD2 (5 bases). CDR1 ENHRY and CDR2 SYGVKD come from the germline V gene. This CDR3 is 12 amino acids long. V lost 7 bases, J lost 6 bases, and 11 bases lay in between. The CDR3 nucleotides read TGTGCCATCATGGGGTCGGGGGATACGCAGTATTTT. It specifies CAIMGSGDTQYF.

The gene calls are TRBV24-1 and TRBJ1-2, with D tentatively TRBD1 (6 bases). V was cut by 5 bases and J by 5 bases, with 14 bases left in between. The germline V gene has CDR1 KGHDR and CDR2 SFDVKD. The CDR3 spans 14 residues. Here the CDR3 reads CATSGSDRGYGYTF. The CDR3 DNA reads TGTGCCACCAGTGGGTCGGACAGAGGATATGGCTACACCTTC.

The chain has TRBV3-1 (or the pseudogene TRBV3-2) and TRBJ1-2, with 10 positions matching TRBD1. Losses at the gene ends were 2 bases for V and 4 bases for J; bases not matched to a gene: 4. CDR1 LGHDT and CDR2 YNNKEL come from the germline V gene (reference sequence). The CDR3 runs 15 residues. CDR3 DNA sequence: TGTGCCAGCAGCCAACGCTGGGACAGGGGCTATGGCTACACCTTC. This translates into CASSQRWDRGYGYTF.

This sequence joins TRBV24-1 and TRBJ2-3; 10 bases map to TRBD1. Germline V gene sequence: CDR1 KGHDR, CDR2 SFDVKD. The ends lost 2 bases at V and 2 bases at J; junction bases unmatched: 6. The CDR3 runs 17 residues. CDR3 DNA sequence: TGTGCCACCAGTGATTGGCCGACAGGGGGCAACACAGATACGCAGTATTTT. It is translated as CATSDWPTGGNTDTQYF.

The chain has TRBV10-3 and TRBJ2-7, with 10 bases aligning to TRBD1. V shed 10 bases, J shed 4 bases, and the junction held 13 bases outside the gene matches. The CDR3 length is 15 residues. Per germline, CDR1 ENHRY and CDR2 SYGVKD. CDR3: CATTRGGQGIYEQYF. The CDR3 DNA sequence: TGTGCCACCACTAGGGGGGGACAGGGGATTTACGAGCAGTACTTC.

V gene TRBV27 combines with J gene TRBJ2-1; TRBD2 matches 7 bases. The CDR3 consists of 15 residues. J lost 4 bases, V lost 2 bases, and 5 bases had no gene match. Germline lookup yields CDR1 MNHEY and CDR2 SMNVEV (reference sequence). The CDR3 sequence is CASSLGASGYNEQFF. The CDR3 bases are TGTGCCAGCAGTTTAGGGGCTAGCGGTTACAATGAGCAGTTCTTC.

The chain recombines TRBV6-2 or TRBV6-3 with TRBJ2-1, with D perhaps matching TRBD1 (5 bases). Germline V gene data show CDR1 as MNHEY and CDR2 as SVGEGT. The ends were cut back, 0 bases at V and 4 bases at J, with 13 bases in the middle. The CDR3 is 16 amino acids. CDR3 sequence reads: CASSYSTGDLYNEQFF. CDR3 DNA: TGTGCCAGCAGTTACTCAACAGGAGACTTATACAATGAGCAGTTCTTC.

This chain links TRBV7-2 with TRBJ1-2, with 8 bases identical to TRBD1. Germline assignment: CDR1 SGHTA and CDR2 FQGNSA. The CDR3 spans 15 residues. V lost 3 bases and J lost 5; bases outside the gene matches: 8. The chain's CDR3 is CASSFPSQGAYGYTF. The CDR3 nucleotides are TGTGCCAGCAGCTTTCCAAGCCAGGGGGCGTATGGCTACACCTTC.

The rearrangement links TRBV7-3 to TRBJ2-5; perhaps TRBD2 as D (5 bases). Looked up from germline, CDR1 is SGHTA and CDR2 is FQGTGA. V was clipped by 5 bases and J by 5 bases, with 18 bases between them. The CDR3 runs 15 residues. CDR3 amino acids: CASSPEGHPWETQYF. DNA for the CDR3: TGTGCCAGCAGCCCAGAGGGCCATCCGTGGGAGACCCAGTACTTC.

This clone showed up just once. The chain is built from TRBV7-2 and TRBJ2-1; 9 bases agree with TRBD2. Germline V gives CDR1 SGHTA, CDR2 FQGNSA. Germline trimming cut 0 bases from V and 3 bases from J; bases unmatched to any gene: 3. The CDR3 extends over 16 amino acids. The CDR3 loop is CASSLARLADYNEQFF. The DNA of the CDR3 is TGTGCCAGCAGCTTAGCTAGACTAGCGGACTACAATGAGCAGTTCTTC. The full variable domain, in which reference TRBV7-2 and TRBJ2-1 provide the parts outside the CDR3, is GAGVSQSPSNKVTEKGKDVELRCDPISGHTALYWYRQSLGQGLEFLIYFQGNSAPDKSGLPSDRFSAERTGGSVSTLTIQRTQQEDSAVYLCASSLARLADYNEQFFGPGTRLTVL.

This clone was seen once. J is TRBJ1-2 and V is TRBV27; the D is unclear. The CDR3 is made up of 13 amino acids. Germline lookup yields CDR1 MNHEY and CDR2 SMNVEV (reference sequence). Trimming took 2 bases from V and 2 from J, leaving 6 bases between them. CDR3: CASSLRPNYGYTF. The CDR3 DNA reads TGTGCCAGCAGTTTACGTCCGAACTATGGCTACACCTTC.

The chain recombines TRBV14 with TRBJ2-1; D is uncertain. The length of the CDR3 is 18 residues. The V gene lost 1 base and the J gene lost 2 bases, with 18 bases spanning the gap. From germline, CDR1 is SGHDN and CDR2 FVKESK. The CDR3 coding sequence is TGTGCCAGCAGCCAAGCAGGCAGCCTTATCCGAACCTACAATGAGCAGTTCTTC. The encoded protein is CASSQAGSLIRTYNEQFF.

The rearrangement joins TRBV19 to TRBJ2-7, with a possible D match to TRBD1 (6 bases). Trimming removed 6 bases from V and 4 bases from J, with 13 bases in between. Germline V CDR1 and CDR2: LNHDA, SQIVND (reference sequence). The CDR3 is made up of 13 amino acids. The chain's CDR3 is CASSSRGWYEQYF. For the CDR3, the DNA is TGTGCCAGTAGCAGCAGGGGATGGTACGAGCAGTACTTC.

The chain employs TRBV19 and TRBJ1-1; 9 bases line up with TRBD1. V lost 4 bases and J lost 4; bases outside the gene matches: 10. Germline V gene sequence: CDR1 LNHDA, CDR2 SQIVND (reference sequence). This CDR3 has 16 amino acids. The CDR3 loop reads CASSSGDRARGTEAFF. The CDR3 DNA reads as TGTGCCAGTAGTAGCGGGGACAGGGCTCGGGGCACTGAAGCTTTCTTT.

CDR3 sequence: CASSRLAAGELFF. CDR3 coding DNA: TGTGCCAGCAGCCGACTAGCGGCCGGGGAGCTGTTTTTT. The rearrangement links TRBV5-6 to TRBJ2-2; the match to TRBD2 covers 9 bases. After removal of 4 bases from V and 6 bases from J, the junction contained 1 base not matched to a gene. The CDR3 length is 13 residues. The germline CDR1 and CDR2 sequences are SGHDT and YYEEEE.

This sequence joins TRBV15 and TRBJ2-6; 8 positions match TRBD1. The junction had 7 bases not matched to a gene; V was cut back by 5 bases and J by 4 bases. The V gene's germline CDR1 is LNHNV and CDR2 YYDKDF (reference sequence). The CDR3 contains 16 residues. The CDR3 spells CATSGGQGSGANVLTF. The CDR3, as DNA: TGTGCCACCAGCGGAGGACAGGGTTCCGGGGCCAACGTCCTGACTTTC.

The gene calls are TRBV6-5 and TRBJ2-3; D might be TRBD1 (5 bases). Germline V gives CDR1 MNHEY, CDR2 SVGAGI. Between the trimmed V and J ends, which lost 0 bases and 2 bases, there was a span of 6 bases. The CDR3 totals 14 residues. CDR3 bases: TGTGCCAGCAGTTACTCAGGGGCCACAGATACGCAGTATTTT. As protein: CASSYSGATDTQYF.

The gene calls are TRBV19 and TRBJ1-1; D remains unclear. CDR1 and CDR2 (germline): LNHDA, SQIVND (reference sequence). The CDR3 loop spans 13 amino acids. V lost 3 bases, J lost 5 bases, and 10 bases lay in between. This CDR3 reads CASSMTGGTEAFF. CDR3 in DNA: TGTGCCAGTAGTATGACGGGAGGGACTGAAGCTTTCTTT. Drawing the rest from reference TRBV19 and TRBJ1-1, the complete variable domain is DGGITQSPKYLFRKEGQNVTLSCEQNLNHDAMYWYRQDPGQGLRLIYYSQIVNDFQKGDIAEGYSVSREKKESFPLTVTSAQKNPTAFYLCASSMTGGTEAFFGQGTRLTVV.

This clone was seen a few times. This chain links TRBV19 with TRBJ2-2, with 8 bases fitting TRBD1. Germline V lookup: CDR1 LNHDA, CDR2 SQIVND (reference sequence). The CDR3 is 14 amino acids. J lost 4 bases, V lost 7 bases, and 5 bases had no gene match. CDR3 region: CASKGQGITGELFF. The CDR3 DNA reads TGTGCCAGTAAAGGACAGGGAATCACCGGGGAGCTGTTTTTT.